This entry features one T cell receptor beta chain sequence. Its antigen remains unknown. The source of the sample is a study of CD8 T cells in ankylosing spondylitis. The CDR3 runs 14 residues. Germline loops: CDR1 GTSNPN, CDR2 SVGIG (reference sequence). Trimming at V came to 2 bases and at J to 6 bases, leaving 8 bases not matched to a gene. From the 5' RACE reads, TCRdb called clonotypes with MiXCR, one entry per CDR3 protein. Of roughly 150,000 distinct CDR3 sequences listed, roughly 10% are singletons. Study-wide results and caveats: Prior literature has documented some motif variants in synovial fluid and blood from reactive arthritis.

This TCR derives from a female donor with ankylosing spondylitis or in good health (not recorded which). The sequenced material came from blood, either unsorted or a sorted T cell fraction (not recorded which). The rearrangement uses TRBV30 and TRBJ1-2, with 8 nucleotides matching TRBD1. The CDR3 loop is CAWSPDPQGDGYTF. In DNA, the CDR3 is TGTGCCTGGAGTCCCGACCCACAGGGGGATGGCTACACCTTC.